Listed below are T cell receptor beta chains from one sample, sequenced in a study of T-cell reconstitution after alpha-beta-depleted transplantation in children. In TCRdb, the PCR reads were re-called with MiXCR into one record per CDR3 protein. This sample carries about 200,000 distinct CDR3 sequences, approximately 7% of them seen once, and the ten largest clones take more than 5.5%. Sequenced here: PBMCs, sampled before TCRalphabeta/CD19-depleted stem cell transplant. These receptors came from a boy aged 2 to 10 with acute lymphoblastic leukemia, due to receive a stem cell transplant. Both conserved end residues are part of each CDR3. Each record gives: V gene, clone size, J gene, D gene, CDR3 protein, CDR3 DNA. A D gene is named only where the DNA matches it firmly. Size is omitted from some rows. Given values are once, few, many or a class for expanded clones.

TRBV28	many	TRBJ2-7	TRBD1	CASTQETGLYEQYF	TGTGCCAGCACCCAAGAGACAGGGCTCTACGAGCAGTACTTC
TRBV20-1	many	TRBJ2-7	TRBD1	CSAKLRGQIYEQYF	TGCAGTGCCAAACTCCGGGGACAGATCTACGAGCAGTACTTC
TRBV6-5	-	TRBJ2-2	-	CASSYLPTGPTGELFF	TGTGCCAGCAGTTACTTGCCGACAGGTCCCACCGGGGAGCTGTTTTTT
TRBV7-9	few	TRBJ2-5	-	CASSLLEGTQYF	TGTGCCAGCAGCTTACTGGAGGGGACCCAGTACTTC
TRBV29-1	many	TRBJ2-1	-	CSVELEQFF	TGCAGCGTTGAACTGGAGCAGTTCTTC
TRBV19	many	TRBJ1-1	TRBD1	CASSRDRDSNTEAFF	TGTGCCAGTAGTAGAGACAGGGATTCGAACACTGAAGCTTTCTTT
TRBV12-3/TRBV12-4	-	TRBJ1-4	TRBD1	CASRWGQGLAATNEKLFF	TGTGCCAGCAGGTGGGGACAGGGGCTAGCGGCAACTAATGAAAAACTGTTTTTT
TRBV7-9	many	TRBJ2-1	-	CASRPSGIRNEQFF	TGTGCCAGCAGGCCCTCGGGGATTAGGAATGAGCAGTTCTTC
TRBV7-9	many	TRBJ1-1	-	CASSLDTEAFF	TGCGCCAGCAGCTTGGACACTGAAGCTTTCTTT
TRBV7-2	few	TRBJ1-2	TRBD1	CASSFRAGGGYGYTF	TGTGCCAGCAGCTTTCGGGCAGGGGGGGGCTATGGCTACACCTTC
TRBV3-1	many	TRBJ1-1	-	CASSQDLTEAFF	TGTGCCAGCAGCCAAGATCTCACTGAAGCTTTCTTT
TRBV7-9	many	TRBJ2-1	-	CASSPTTNEQFF	TGTGCCAGCAGCCCGACGACCAATGAGCAGTTCTTC
TRBV28	many	TRBJ2-6	-	CASSSLRSGANVLTF	TGTGCCAGCAGTTCCTTGCGCTCTGGGGCCAACGTCCTGACTTTC
TRBV6-6	-	TRBJ1-1	TRBD1	CASSYSGDREAFF	TGTGCCAGCAGTTACTCGGGGGACAGAGAAGCTTTCTTT
TRBV20-1	few	TRBJ2-7	TRBD1	CSARRPGQGGNEQYF	TGCAGTGCTAGACGTCCGGGACAGGGTGGCAACGAGCAGTACTTC
TRBV7-9	many	TRBJ2-5	-	CASSLASGLQTQYF	TGTGCCAGCAGCTTAGCTTCTGGTTTACAGACCCAGTACTTC
TRBV7-9	few	TRBJ2-7	-	CASALPGLPYEQYF	TGTGCCAGCGCACTCCCGGGACTGCCCTACGAGCAGTACTTC
TRBV9	few	TRBJ1-5	-	CASSVGVSNQPQHF	TGTGCCAGCAGCGTAGGGGTTAGCAATCAGCCCCAGCATTTT
TRBV9	few	TRBJ1-2	TRBD1	CASSDQGDGYTF	TGTGCCAGCAGCGACCAGGGGGATGGCTACACCTTC
TRBV6-5	many	TRBJ2-7	TRBD1	CASSYSKDRGGIYEQYF	TGTGCCAGCAGTTACTCGAAGGACAGGGGTGGGATCTACGAGCAGTACTTC
TRBV7-2	many	TRBJ2-1	TRBD2	CASSDQLRFASGGNEQFF	TGTGCCAGCAGCGACCAATTACGGTTCGCTAGCGGGGGTAATGAGCAGTTCTTC
TRBV7-8	many	TRBJ1-3	TRBD1	CASSPGQSSGNTIYF	TGTGCCAGCAGCCCGGGACAGAGCTCTGGAAACACCATATATTTT
TRBV15	many	TRBJ2-5	-	CATSRDPQETQYF	TGTGCCACCAGCAGAGACCCTCAAGAGACCCAGTACTTC
TRBV4-3	many	TRBJ2-5	-	CASSQSRGRQETQYF	TGCGCCAGCAGCCAATCTAGGGGGAGACAAGAGACCCAGTACTTC
TRBV12-3/TRBV12-4	many	TRBJ1-1	-	CASRLGGAAEAFF	TGTGCCAGCAGACTGGGGGGGGCCGCTGAAGCTTTCTTT
TRBV12-3/TRBV12-4	many	TRBJ2-7	-	CASSPANEQYF	TGTGCCAGCAGTCCCGCTAACGAGCAGTACTTC
TRBV20-1	many	TRBJ2-5	TRBD2	CSASRRLAGLSQETQYF	TGCAGTGCTTCCCGGAGACTAGCGGGATTGTCCCAAGAGACCCAGTACTTC
TRBV29-1	-	TRBJ2-5	-	CSVDLGTIGETQYF	TGCAGCGTTGATCTGGGTACAATCGGAGAGACCCAGTACTTC
TRBV12-3/TRBV12-4	-	TRBJ1-5	-	CASSFGGSGQPQHF	TGTGCCAGCAGTTTCGGAGGGTCGGGTCAGCCCCAGCATTTT
TRBV10-3	many	TRBJ2-7	-	CAISDGLGRSYEQYF	TGTGCCATCAGCGACGGCCTGGGCAGATCCTACGAGCAGTACTTC
TRBV19	-	TRBJ2-6	-	CASRRTEGSGANVLTF	TGTGCCAGTAGACGGACAGAGGGCTCTGGGGCCAACGTCCTGACTTTC
TRBV29-1	-	TRBJ1-3	-	CSVVGGVGAGNTIYF	TGCAGCGTTGTGGGAGGGGTCGGAGCTGGAAACACCATATATTTT
TRBV6-1	many	TRBJ2-3	-	CASRYPVGRRTDTQYF	TGTGCCAGCAGGTACCCCGTGGGCAGACGCACAGATACGCAGTATTTT
TRBV7-2	few	TRBJ2-5	-	CASSFTATPETQYF	TGTGCCAGCAGCTTTACAGCGACTCCGGAGACCCAGTACTTC
TRBV5-1	many	TRBJ2-2	-	CASSPRAVGGELFF	TGCGCCAGCAGCCCCCGAGCAGTGGGCGGGGAGCTGTTTTTT
TRBV29-1	many	TRBJ2-4	-	CSVEAKAVAKNIQYF	TGCAGCGTTGAGGCCAAGGCGGTAGCCAAAAACATTCAGTACTTC
TRBV9	-	TRBJ2-1	-	CASRGKAGHNNEQFF	TGTGCCAGCAGGGGGAAGGCGGGCCACAACAATGAGCAGTTCTTC
TRBV6-2/TRBV6-3	many	TRBJ2-7	-	CASSWNRDYEQYF	TGTGCCAGCAGCTGGAACAGGGACTACGAGCAGTACTTC
TRBV27	once	TRBJ2-7	-	CASSARGMNEQYF	TGTGCCAGCTCGGCCAGGGGAATGAACGAGCAGTACTTC
TRBV6-2/TRBV6-3	few	TRBJ2-2	-	CASSPGDAGELFF	TGTGCCAGCAGTCCTGGGGACGCCGGGGAGCTGTTTTTT
TRBV10-3	many	TRBJ1-5	-	CAISDPQHNQPQHF	TGTGCCATCAGTGACCCACAGCACAATCAGCCCCAGCATTTT
TRBV5-1	-	TRBJ2-3	-	CASSFGQEGDTQYF	TGCGCCAGCAGCTTCGGACAGGAGGGAGATACGCAGTATTTT
TRBV12-3/TRBV12-4	many	TRBJ2-7	-	CASSLTGRDEQYF	TGTGCCAGCAGCTTGACAGGGAGGGACGAGCAGTACTTC
TRBV2	-	TRBJ2-3	-	CASLDEQWDDTDTQYF	TGTGCCAGCCTCGATGAACAATGGGACGACACAGATACGCAGTATTTT
TRBV27	-	TRBJ2-5	TRBD2	CASRSTSGGQETQYF	TGTGCCAGCAGGTCTACTAGCGGGGGCCAAGAGACCCAGTACTTC
TRBV9	many	TRBJ2-3	TRBD1	CASSVDAGQGAAGTDTQYF	TGTGCCAGCAGCGTAGACGCCGGACAGGGGGCTGCGGGCACAGATACGCAGTATTTT
TRBV28	many	TRBJ1-2	-	CASSLQTANYGYTF	TGTGCCAGCAGTTTACAGACAGCTAACTATGGCTACACCTTC